Below, one T cell receptor beta chain is given with its context. The sample belongs to a study of cytomegalovirus exposure and HLA in healthy donors. Study as a whole: In an earlier analysis, 117 million unique TCR beta sequences were found from 150 million to 200 million T cells. There were 300 to 400 genotyped donors. Of these, roughly 80% fell in the genetic ancestry cluster associated with self-reported Caucasian donors.

Both 60 Vbeta primers and 13 Jbeta primers went into the PCR. Measured with immunoSEQ multiplex PCR; TCRdb has only the in-frame clones, and not every one. The table has over 120,000 clones, roughly 9.7% seen once; the top ten hold under 2%. Everyone who donated was a healthy bone marrow donor. Despite likely unrecorded immune exposures, the donors were nominally healthy at the time of sampling. J gave up 5 bases and V 3 bases, and 4 bases lay outside the gene matches. CDR3 length: 13 residues. Germline loops: CDR1 SQVTM, CDR2 ANQGSEA. This TCR was recovered from a man aged 45 to 65 in good health and CMV-seronegative. V gene TRBV29-1 combines with J gene TRBJ2-3, with TRBD1 identical over 8 bases. The specimen sequenced was PBMCs. The chain's CDR3 is CSVDRGRLDTQYF. CDR3 coding DNA: TGCAGCGTTGACAGGGGGCGCTTAGATACGCAGTATTTT.